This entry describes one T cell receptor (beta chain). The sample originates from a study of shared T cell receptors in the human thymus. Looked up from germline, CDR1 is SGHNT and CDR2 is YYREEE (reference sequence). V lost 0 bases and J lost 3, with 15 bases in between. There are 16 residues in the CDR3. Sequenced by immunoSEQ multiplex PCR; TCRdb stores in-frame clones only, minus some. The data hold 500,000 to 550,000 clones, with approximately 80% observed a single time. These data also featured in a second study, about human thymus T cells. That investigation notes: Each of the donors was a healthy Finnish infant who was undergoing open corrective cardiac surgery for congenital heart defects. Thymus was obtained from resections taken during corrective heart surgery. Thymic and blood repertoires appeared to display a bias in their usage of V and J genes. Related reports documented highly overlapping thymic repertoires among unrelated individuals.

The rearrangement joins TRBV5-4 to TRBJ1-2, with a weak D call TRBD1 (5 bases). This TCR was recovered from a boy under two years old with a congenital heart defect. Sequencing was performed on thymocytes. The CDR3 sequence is CASSLEGRGDYYGYTF. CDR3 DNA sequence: TGTGCCAGCAGCTTGGAGGGGAGGGGCGACTACTATGGCTACACCTTC.